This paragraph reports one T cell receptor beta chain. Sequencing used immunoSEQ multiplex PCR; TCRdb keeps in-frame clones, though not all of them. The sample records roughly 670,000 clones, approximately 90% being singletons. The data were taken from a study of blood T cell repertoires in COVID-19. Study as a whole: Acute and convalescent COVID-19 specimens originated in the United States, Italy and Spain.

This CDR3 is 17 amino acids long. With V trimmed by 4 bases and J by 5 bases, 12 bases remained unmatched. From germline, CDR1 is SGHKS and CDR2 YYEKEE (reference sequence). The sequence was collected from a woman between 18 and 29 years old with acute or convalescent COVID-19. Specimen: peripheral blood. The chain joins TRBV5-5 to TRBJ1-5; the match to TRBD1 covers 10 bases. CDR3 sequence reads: CASSLGTGAVTDQPQHF. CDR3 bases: TGTGCCAGCAGCCTCGGGACAGGGGCCGTGACCGATCAGCCCCAGCATTTT. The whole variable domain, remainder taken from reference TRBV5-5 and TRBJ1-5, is DAGVTQSPTHLIKTRGQQVTLRCSPISGHKSVSWYQQVLGQGPQFIFQYYEKEERGRGNFPDRFSARQFPNYSSELNVNALLLGDSALYLCASSLGTGAVTDQPQHFGDGTRLSIL.